This T cell receptor beta chain was captured by sequencing in a study of T cells in Graves' hyperthyroidism and ophthalmopathy. CDR3 length: 18 amino acids. CDR1 is LNHDA and CDR2 is SQIVND in the germline V gene (reference sequence). Unmatched junction bases numbered 7, after V lost 0 bases and J lost 0 bases. RNA transcripts yielded amplified TCR beta CDR3 regions. A first-round RT-PCR of the TCR CDR3 used the HTBI primer set. TCRdb reanalysed the multiplex PCR reads using MiXCR and keeps one entry per CDR3 protein. The table has roughly 290,000 distinct CDR3 sequences, roughly 13% seen once. The table lists this clonotype with a few counts.

The sample taken for sequencing was blood. This TCR was recovered from a woman aged 30 to 39 with Graves' hyperthyroidism that later progressed to Graves' ophthalmopathy. The J gene is TRBJ2-2, the V gene TRBV19, with TRBD2 matching 7 bases. CDR3 DNA: TGTGCCAGTAGTATAGATCTCGGGGGGAAGGCGAACACCGGGGAGCTGTTTTTT. Its translation is CASSIDLGGKANTGELFF.